The 26 T cell receptor beta chains listed next were all sequenced from one sample in a study of shared T cell receptors in the human thymus. Using immunoSEQ multiplex PCR, the repertoire was profiled, and TCRdb retains in-frame clones only, with some absent. The table includes hundreds of thousands of clones, more than 75% detected once. These records were also assigned to another study, of human thymus T cells.

Sequences were obtained from thymocytes. The origin of the receptors is a boy less than two years old with a congenital heart defect.

The V call is TRBV28, the J call TRBJ2-3; 10 bases line up with TRBD2. The length of the CDR3 is 13 residues. Germline V gives CDR1 MDHEN, CDR2 SYDVKM. The V gene end was trimmed by 9 bases and the J gene end by 6 bases; junction bases not matched to a gene: 6. CDR3 protein: CASRAGGPDTQYF. CDR3 DNA sequence: TGTGCCAGTCGAGCGGGAGGGCCCGATACGCAGTATTTT.

This chain joins TRBV10-3 and TRBJ2-3; 11 nucleotides align to TRBD2. J lost 0 bases, V lost 8 bases, and 4 bases had no gene match. Per the germline V gene, CDR1 is ENHRY and CDR2 is SYGVKD. CDR3 length: 15 amino acids. CDR3 bases: TGTGCCATCGGGCTAGCGGGGGGTAGCACAGATACGCAGTATTTT. Amino acids: CAIGLAGGSTDTQYF.

This clone has just one count. This chain uses TRBV27 with TRBJ2-3, with 9 bases identical to TRBD2. Per the germline V gene, CDR1 is MNHEY and CDR2 is SMNVEV (reference sequence). Trimming at V came to 5 bases and at J to 0 bases, leaving 12 bases not matched to a gene. The CDR3 contains 18 residues. This CDR3 reads CASSRRGGTSRSTDTQYF. As DNA, the CDR3 is TGTGCCAGCAGTCGCCGAGGGGGGACTAGCAGAAGCACAGATACGCAGTATTTT.

The chain is built from TRBV7-9 and TRBJ2-7; 11 bases map to TRBD1. CDR1 is SEHNR and CDR2 is FQNEAQ in the germline V gene (reference sequence). The CDR3 totals 15 residues. V lost 5 bases and J lost 4; bases outside the gene matches: 7. CDR3 amino acids: CASSPEDRGQYEQYF. CDR3 in DNA: TGTGCCAGCAGCCCGGAGGACAGGGGGCAATACGAGCAGTACTTC.

This clone was seen only a few times. The chain links TRBV6-1 to TRBJ2-2, with 8 bases that match TRBD1. V lost 6 bases, J lost 0 bases, and 3 bases stayed unmatched. This CDR3 has 15 amino acids. Germline CDR1 is MNHNS and CDR2 is SASEGT. The DNA for the CDR3 is TGTGCCAGCAGGGGACAGGCGACGAACACCGGGGAGCTGTTTTTT. It is translated as CASRGQATNTGELFF.

The CDR3 reads CASSFGGPDTGELFF. The CDR3 DNA reads as TGTGCCAGCAGTTTCGGGGGACCCGACACCGGGGAGCTGTTTTTT. The chain links TRBV27 to TRBJ2-2, with D possibly matching TRBD2 (6 bases). V lost 3 bases and J 3 bases, leaving 11 bases between the germline ends. This CDR3 is built from 15 residues. The germline CDR1 and CDR2 sequences are MNHEY and SMNVEV (reference sequence).

The CDR3 nucleotides read TGTGCCAGCAGCCACCAAGGGGGGGTAGCGGGAGAAAAAGAGACCCAGTACTTC. As protein: CASSHQGGVAGEKETQYF. V and J are TRBV7-6 and TRBJ2-5, with 9 bases lining up with TRBD2. The CDR3 extends over 18 amino acids. Unmatched junction bases numbered 16, after V lost 5 bases and J lost 3 bases. Germline V lookup: CDR1 SGHVS, CDR2 FNYEAQ.

This rearrangement joins TRBV7-2 to TRBJ1-3; unclear D gene. V lost 5 bases and J 0 bases, leaving 23 bases between the germline ends. Germline CDR1 SGHTA, CDR2 FQGNSA. CDR3 size: 19 residues. The CDR3, as DNA: TGTGCCAGCAGCCCTTGTAGTCAAAATCCCCTTCACTCTGGAAACACCATATATTTT. It yields the protein CASSPCSQNPLHSGNTIYF.

Only a few counts were recorded for this clone. The chain combines TRBV11-2 with TRBJ2-5, with unresolved D. Trimming left V 0 bases short and J 7 bases short, with 18 bases between. Germline CDR1 and CDR2: SGHAT and FQNNGV. This CDR3 has 16 amino acids. CDR3 coding DNA: TGTGCCAGCAGCTTAGATCCTTATACAGCCGTTGGGACCCAGTACTTC. It is translated as CASSLDPYTAVGTQYF.

This clone was seen a few times. The CDR3 sequence: CASSHNRESYEQYF. The DNA for the CDR3 is TGTGCCAGCAGCCATAACAGGGAAAGTTACGAGCAGTACTTC. The genes are TRBV28 and TRBJ2-7; maybe TRBD1 (6 bases). Trimming took 6 bases from V and 4 from J, leaving 16 bases between them. This CDR3 comprises 14 residues. From germline, CDR1 is MDHEN and CDR2 SYDVKM. The full variable domain, its missing parts supplied by reference TRBV28 and TRBJ2-7, is DVKVTQSSRYLVKRTGEKVFLECVQDMDHENMFWYRQDPGLGLRLIYFSYDVKMKEKGDIPEGYSVSREKKERFSLILESASTNQTSMYLCASSHNRESYEQYFGPGTRLTVT.

A single count supports this clone. This chain uses TRBV29-1 with TRBJ2-1, with D maybe TRBD2 (6 bases). Trimming shortened V by 4 bases and J by 7 bases, and 17 bases separated the two germline ends. Germline-derived CDR1 and CDR2 are SQVTM and ANQGSEA. The CDR3 is 14 residues long. The CDR3 DNA reads TGCAGCGTTGGACTAGGCGTCGGGGGAAATGAGCAGTTCTTC. This codes for CSVGLGVGGNEQFF.

This rearrangement joins TRBV7-9 to TRBJ1-1, with a tentative D call TRBD1 (5 bases). CDR3 size: 13 residues. The germline V gene encodes CDR1 SEHNR and CDR2 FQNEAQ (reference sequence). V lost 4 bases and J lost 10, with 16 bases in between. Written as DNA, the CDR3 is TGTGCCAGCAGCTGCAGAGAGATCAGGGTAGCTTTCTTT. It codes for CASSCREIRVAFF.

This clone has only a few counts. The chain joins TRBV27 to TRBJ2-2; 9 positions agree with TRBD2. Per germline, CDR1 MNHEY and CDR2 SMNVEV (reference sequence). The CDR3 runs 15 residues. The V and J ends lost 4 bases and 3 bases, in that order; junction bases with no gene match: 3. The CDR3 reads CASSWGTSHTGELFF. The CDR3 DNA sequence: TGTGCCAGCAGTTGGGGGACTAGCCACACCGGGGAGCTGTTTTTT.

The V call is TRBV2, the J call TRBJ2-7; 10 bases map to TRBD2. The CDR3 runs 15 residues. Germline lookup yields CDR1 SNHLY and CDR2 FYNNEI. With 0 bases clipped from V and 3 bases from J, the junction kept 2 bases outside the gene matches. The CDR3: CASSEAGLAVYEQYF. In DNA form, the CDR3 reads TGTGCCAGCAGTGAAGCAGGACTAGCGGTCTACGAGCAGTACTTC.

This chain connects TRBV4-1 to TRBJ2-7, with 7 bases identical to TRBD2. Germline CDR1 and CDR2: MGHRA and YSYEKL. The CDR3 loop spans 15 amino acids. Germline trimming cut 4 bases from V and 4 bases from J; bases unmatched to any gene: 10. For the CDR3, the DNA is TGCGCCAGCAGCCCCACCCATGCGGGGGAATACGAGCAGTACTTC. This encodes CASSPTHAGEYEQYF.

The J gene is TRBJ1-4, the V gene TRBV19, with 9 bases lining up with TRBD1. The germline V gene has CDR1 LNHDA and CDR2 SQIVND (reference sequence). The J segment lost 11 bases and the V segment lost 6 bases, leaving 13 bases of the junction unmatched. There are 15 residues in the CDR3. DNA for the CDR3: TGTGCCAGTAGCCCTCCCCGGGACAGGGTATCCAAACTGTTTTTT. Protein: CASSPPRDRVSKLFF.

J is TRBJ2-7 and V is TRBV27; 8 nucleotides match TRBD2. CDR3 length equals 16 residues. Germline CDR1 is MNHEY and CDR2 is SMNVEV (reference sequence). V was clipped by 0 bases and J by 4 bases; unmatched bases: 8. The CDR3 DNA follows: TGTGCCAGCAGTTTATCGAAGACTAGCGAAAGGTACGAGCAGTACTTC. Translating it yields CASSLSKTSERYEQYF.

The chain links TRBV7-3 to TRBJ2-5; tentatively, D is TRBD2 (7 bases). This CDR3 is built from 15 residues. With 1 base removed from V and 5 bases from J, the gap between germline ends came to 14 bases. Germline CDR1 and CDR2: SGHTA and FQGTGA. CDR3 in amino acids: CASSLRGGREETQYF. The CDR3 DNA sequence: TGTGCCAGCAGCTTAAGAGGGGGGAGGGAGGAGACCCAGTACTTC.

This chain uses TRBV2 with TRBJ2-7; 10 bases agree with TRBD1. This CDR3 spans 15 amino acids. CDR1 and CDR2 from the germline V gene are SNHLY and FYNNEI. Trimming took 1 base from V and 3 from J; bases not matched to a gene: 3. The CDR3 bases are TGTGCCAGCAGTGAAGAGAGGACAGGGGGCTACGAGCAGTACTTC. Translated: CASSEERTGGYEQYF.

The chain joins TRBV7-9 to TRBJ2-7; 9 nucleotides match TRBD2. Germline V gene lookup returns CDR1 SEHNR and CDR2 FQNEAQ (reference sequence). V was pared by 1 base and J by 3 bases, with 4 bases of the junction left unmatched. CDR3 length: 15 residues. The DNA of the CDR3 is TGTGCCAGCAGCTTAGGGGCTAGCGGGAACTACGAGCAGTACTTC. It is translated as CASSLGASGNYEQYF.

This chain joins TRBV28 and TRBJ1-1; D call uncertain. V was shortened by 3 bases and J by 0 bases, with 14 bases between the two germline ends. CDR3 length: 16 amino acids. Germline loops: CDR1 MDHEN, CDR2 SYDVKM. The CDR3 spells CASSFLPTRMNTEAFF. The CDR3 DNA sequence: TGTGCCAGCAGTTTCCTCCCGACACGGATGAACACTGAAGCTTTCTTT.

The chain joins TRBV28 to TRBJ2-1; 15 bases map to TRBD2. The CDR3 length is 16 residues. With 6 bases clipped from V and 7 bases from J, the junction kept 7 bases outside the gene matches. Germline-derived CDR1 and CDR2 are MDHEN and SYDVKM. CDR3 sequence (DNA): TGTGCCAGCAGCCGGAGGACTAGCGGGAGGGCTAATGAGCAGTTCTTC. Its protein product is CASSRRTSGRANEQFF. The variable domain in full, with the rest retrieved from reference TRBV28 and TRBJ2-1, is DVKVTQSSRYLVKRTGEKVFLECVQDMDHENMFWYRQDPGLGLRLIYFSYDVKMKEKGDIPEGYSVSREKKERFSLILESASTNQTSMYLCASSRRTSGRANEQFFGPGTRLTVL.

V and J are TRBV7-4 and TRBJ1-1; perhaps TRBD1 as D (6 bases). The CDR3 spans 14 residues. The V gene lost 6 bases and the J gene lost 9 bases, with 20 bases spanning the gap. Germline V lookup: CDR1 SGHVT, CDR2 SQSDAQ. CDR3 in amino acids: CASSRQLQRGKAFF. The CDR3 DNA reads as TGTGCCAGCAGTCGACAGCTACAAAGGGGGAAAGCTTTCTTT.

In nucleotides, the CDR3 is TGTGCCAGCCGTCGGACTAGCGGCCTTACGGGTTACGAGCAGTACTTC. Its translation is CASRRTSGLTGYEQYF. The V gene is TRBV25-1, the J gene TRBJ2-5; 10 bases agree with TRBD2. The J call is in doubt because the DNA end fits TRBJ2-7 better. CDR1 MGHDK and CDR2 SYGVNS come from the germline V gene. The CDR3 consists of 16 residues.

The chain uses TRBV27 and TRBJ2-7, with D possibly matching TRBD1 (5 bases). With 7 bases removed from V and 5 bases from J, the gap between germline ends came to 21 bases. CDR3 length: 15 amino acids. CDR1 is MNHEY and CDR2 is SMNVEV in the germline V gene (reference sequence). The CDR3 sequence is CASNPPGQGLDEQYF. The CDR3, as DNA: TGTGCCAGCAATCCCCCGGGCCAGGGCCTCGACGAGCAGTACTTC.

The chain employs TRBV30 and TRBJ1-4; D call uncertain. V dropped 3 bases and J dropped 2 bases, with 10 bases sitting between them. Looked up from germline, CDR1 is GTSNPN and CDR2 is SVGIG (reference sequence). The CDR3 is made up of 14 amino acids. CDR3 DNA: TGTGCCTGGAGACGGAGATTTACTAATGAAAAACTGTTTTTT. Its translation is CAWRRRFTNEKLFF.